The T cell receptor beta chain described here comes from a study of T cells in Graves' hyperthyroidism and ophthalmopathy. Study observations and caveats: Blood also contained most expanded thyroid clonotypes above 0.001.

Patients aged 18 to 65 with hyperthyroidism were newly diagnosed, with duration under 2 months. Researchers barred patients who had uncontrolled infection, other autoimmune disease, pregnancy or lactation. This clonotype was counted at least ten times. Its antigen is unknown. Researchers took RNA transcripts and amplified the TCR beta CDR3 regions from them. TCR CDR3 regions were first amplified by RT-PCR with HTBI primers. TCRdb independently ran MiXCR on the multiplex PCR reads; one entry per CDR3 protein. This table has about 360,000 distinct CDR3 sequences, about 15% appearing once. With 1 base clipped from V and 3 bases from J, the junction kept 6 bases outside the gene matches. Germline CDR1 reads SEHNR; CDR2 reads FQNEAQ (reference sequence). This CDR3 comprises 17 residues.

This chain connects TRBV7-9 to TRBJ2-2, with 9 bases that match TRBD1. Sequenced input: blood. The receptor was isolated from a woman under 30 with Graves' hyperthyroidism that later progressed to Graves' ophthalmopathy. The CDR3 loop reads CASSLEMGQGYTGELFF. Here the CDR3 DNA reads TGTGCCAGCAGCTTAGAAATGGGACAGGGATACACCGGGGAGCTGTTTTTT.